The clone carrying this T cell receptor beta chain was counted only a few times. The data were taken from a study of blood T cell repertoires in COVID-19. For the study at large: Acute-phase and convalescent COVID-19 samples originated in the United States, Italy and Spain.

This CDR3 has 15 amino acids. V was clipped by 3 bases and J by 10 bases; unmatched bases: 11. From germline, CDR1 is SEHNR and CDR2 FQNEAQ (reference sequence). How the authors handled the data: Amplification of reference gene primers provided the estimated nucleated cell counts. TCRdb's copy holds only in-frame clones and misses some; the assay was immunoSEQ multiplex PCR. V and J calls and clone size are those listed in that table; D and trimming were worked out from the DNA. The sample includes roughly 120,000 clones, about nine tenths of them seen just once. The sequenced sample consisted of peripheral blood. This chain uses TRBV7-9 with TRBJ2-1; 8 nucleotides line up with TRBD2. The clonotype comes from a human donor with active COVID-19. The donor label of this sample is uncertain. The CDR3 sequence: CASSLWPAGAREQFF. CDR3 in DNA: TGTGCCAGCAGCTTGTGGCCAGCGGGGGCCCGGGAGCAGTTCTTC.